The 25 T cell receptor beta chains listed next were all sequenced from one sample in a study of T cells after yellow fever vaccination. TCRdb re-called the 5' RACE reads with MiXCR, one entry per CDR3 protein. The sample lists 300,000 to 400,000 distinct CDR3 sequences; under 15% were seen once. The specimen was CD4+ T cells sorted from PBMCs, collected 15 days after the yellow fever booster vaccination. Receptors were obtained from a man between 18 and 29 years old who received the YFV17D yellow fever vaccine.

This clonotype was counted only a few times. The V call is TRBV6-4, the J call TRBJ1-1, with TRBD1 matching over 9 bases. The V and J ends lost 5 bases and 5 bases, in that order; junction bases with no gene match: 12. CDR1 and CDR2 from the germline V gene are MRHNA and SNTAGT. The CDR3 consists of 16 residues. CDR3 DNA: TGTGCCAGCAGTCCGACCGGGACAGGGAGGGAAACTGAAGCTTTCTTT. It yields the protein CASSPTGTGRETEAFF.

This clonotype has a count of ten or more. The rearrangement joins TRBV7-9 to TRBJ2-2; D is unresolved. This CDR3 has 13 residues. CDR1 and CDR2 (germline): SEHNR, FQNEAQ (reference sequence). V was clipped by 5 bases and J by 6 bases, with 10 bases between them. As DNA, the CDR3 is TGTGCCAGCAGCACCTTTGACGCCGGGGAGCTGTTTTTT. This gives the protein CASSTFDAGELFF.

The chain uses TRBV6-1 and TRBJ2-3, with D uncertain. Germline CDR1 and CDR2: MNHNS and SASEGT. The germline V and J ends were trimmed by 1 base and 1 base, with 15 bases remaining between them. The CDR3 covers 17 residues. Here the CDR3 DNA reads TGTGCCAGCAGTGAAGACAGTTGGGGATGGGGCACAGATACGCAGTATTTT. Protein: CASSEDSWGWGTDTQYF.

CDR3 bases: TGCGCCAGCAGCTTACGGTCAGGCTCCGCGAGCTCCTACAATGAGCAGTTCTTC. Its protein is CASSLRSGSASSYNEQFF. The J gene is TRBJ2-1, the V gene TRBV5-1, with D unresolved. CDR3 length: 18 residues. V dropped 2 bases and J dropped 0 bases, with 18 bases sitting between them. The V gene's germline CDR1 is SGHRS and CDR2 YFSETQ.

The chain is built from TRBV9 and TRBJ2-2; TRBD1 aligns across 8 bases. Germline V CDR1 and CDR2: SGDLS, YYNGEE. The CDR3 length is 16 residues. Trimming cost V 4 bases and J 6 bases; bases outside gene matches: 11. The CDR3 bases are TGTGCCAGCAGCACACCCCAGGGGGCCCTCCCCGGGGAGCTGTTTTTT. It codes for CASSTPQGALPGELFF.

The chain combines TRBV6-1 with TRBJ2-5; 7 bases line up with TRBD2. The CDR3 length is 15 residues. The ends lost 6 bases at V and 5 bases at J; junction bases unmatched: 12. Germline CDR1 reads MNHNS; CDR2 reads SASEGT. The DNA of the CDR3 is TGTGCCAGCAGGCCTCTTGCTAGCGGTGGGGAGACCCAGTACTTC. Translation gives CASRPLASGGETQYF.

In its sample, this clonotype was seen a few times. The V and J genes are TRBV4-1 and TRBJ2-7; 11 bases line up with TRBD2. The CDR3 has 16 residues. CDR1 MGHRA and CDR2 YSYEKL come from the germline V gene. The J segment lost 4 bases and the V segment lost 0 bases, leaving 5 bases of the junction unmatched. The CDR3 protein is CASSQEGTSGAYEQYF. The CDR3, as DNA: TGCGCCAGCAGCCAAGAAGGGACTAGCGGAGCATACGAGCAGTACTTC.

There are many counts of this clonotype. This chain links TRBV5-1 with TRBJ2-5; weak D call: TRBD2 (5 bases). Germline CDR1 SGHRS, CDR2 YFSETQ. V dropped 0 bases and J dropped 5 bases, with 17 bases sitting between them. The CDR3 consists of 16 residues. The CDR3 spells CASSLGVEGRGETQYF. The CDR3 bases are TGCGCCAGCAGCTTGGGGGTGGAAGGTCGCGGGGAGACCCAGTACTTC.

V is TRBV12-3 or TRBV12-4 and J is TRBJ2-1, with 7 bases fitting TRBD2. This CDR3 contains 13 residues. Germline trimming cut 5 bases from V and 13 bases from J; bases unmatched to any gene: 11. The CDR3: CASSPAQRGTQFF. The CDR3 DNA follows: TGTGCCAGCAGTCCCGCCCAGCGGGGCACCCAGTTCTTC.

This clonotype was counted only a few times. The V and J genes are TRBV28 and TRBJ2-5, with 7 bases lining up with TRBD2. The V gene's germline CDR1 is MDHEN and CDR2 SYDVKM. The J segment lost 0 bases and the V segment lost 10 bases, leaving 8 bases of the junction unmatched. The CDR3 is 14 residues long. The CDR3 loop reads CATMGLPYQETQYF. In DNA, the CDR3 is TGTGCCACCATGGGACTACCGTACCAAGAGACCCAGTACTTC.

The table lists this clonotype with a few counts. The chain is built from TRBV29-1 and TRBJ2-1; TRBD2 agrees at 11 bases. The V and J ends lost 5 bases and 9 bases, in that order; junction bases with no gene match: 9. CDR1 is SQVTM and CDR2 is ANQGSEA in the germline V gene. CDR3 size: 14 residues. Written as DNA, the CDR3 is TGCAGCGTTAGTCTATTAGCGGGGGGGCTTGAGCAGTTCTTC. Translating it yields CSVSLLAGGLEQFF.

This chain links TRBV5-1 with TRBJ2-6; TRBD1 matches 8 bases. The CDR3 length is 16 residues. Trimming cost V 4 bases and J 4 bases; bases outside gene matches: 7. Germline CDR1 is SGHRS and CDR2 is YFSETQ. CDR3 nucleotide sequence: TGCGCCAGCAGCCTGGGACAGGTAGTAGGGGCCAACGTCCTGACTTTC. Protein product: CASSLGQVVGANVLTF. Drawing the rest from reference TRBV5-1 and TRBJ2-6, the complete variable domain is KAGVTQTPRYLIKTRGQQVTLSCSPISGHRSVSWYQQTPGQGLQFLFEYFSETQRNKGNFPGRFSGRQFSNSRSEMNVSTLELGDSALYLCASSLGQVVGANVLTFGAGSRLTVL.

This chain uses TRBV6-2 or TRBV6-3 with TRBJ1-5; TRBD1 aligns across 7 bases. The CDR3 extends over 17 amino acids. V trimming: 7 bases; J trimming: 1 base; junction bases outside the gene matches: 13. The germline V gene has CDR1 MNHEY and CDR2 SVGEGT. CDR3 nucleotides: TGTGCCAGCACTCCCATAGGGGGCTTAAGGAGCAATCAGCCCCAGCATTTT. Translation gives CASTPIGGLRSNQPQHF.

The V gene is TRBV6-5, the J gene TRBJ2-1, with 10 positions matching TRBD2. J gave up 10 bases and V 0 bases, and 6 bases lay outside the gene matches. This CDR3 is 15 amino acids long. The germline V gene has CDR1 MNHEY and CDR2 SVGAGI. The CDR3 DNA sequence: TGTGCCAGCAGTTACTCTTGGACTAGCGGCGGAGAGCAGTTCTTC. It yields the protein CASSYSWTSGGEQFF.

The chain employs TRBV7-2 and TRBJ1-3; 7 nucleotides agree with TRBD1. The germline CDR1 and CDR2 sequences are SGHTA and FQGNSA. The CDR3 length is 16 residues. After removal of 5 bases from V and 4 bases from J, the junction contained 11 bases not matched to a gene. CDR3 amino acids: CASSPPGQLVGNTIYF. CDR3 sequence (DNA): TGTGCCAGCAGCCCCCCGGGACAGCTCGTGGGAAACACCATATATTTT.

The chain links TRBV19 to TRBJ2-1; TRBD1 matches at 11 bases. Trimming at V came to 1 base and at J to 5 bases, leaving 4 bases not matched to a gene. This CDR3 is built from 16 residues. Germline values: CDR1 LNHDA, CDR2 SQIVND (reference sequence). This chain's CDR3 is CASSIVPGQGDNEQFF. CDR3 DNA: TGTGCCAGTAGTATAGTCCCGGGACAGGGGGACAATGAGCAGTTCTTC.

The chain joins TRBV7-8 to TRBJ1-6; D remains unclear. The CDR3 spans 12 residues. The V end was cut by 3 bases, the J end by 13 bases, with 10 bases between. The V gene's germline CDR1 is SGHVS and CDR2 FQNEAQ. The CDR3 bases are TGTGCCAGCAGCTTGGACCGACTGCCCCTCCACTTT. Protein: CASSLDRLPLHF.

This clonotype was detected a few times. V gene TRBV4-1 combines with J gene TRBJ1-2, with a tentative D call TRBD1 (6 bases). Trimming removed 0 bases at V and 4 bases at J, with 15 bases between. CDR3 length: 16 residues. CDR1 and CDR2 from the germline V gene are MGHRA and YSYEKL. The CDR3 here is CASSQDSRTVLYGYTF. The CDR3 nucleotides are TGCGCCAGCAGCCAAGATTCCCGGACAGTGCTCTATGGCTACACCTTC.

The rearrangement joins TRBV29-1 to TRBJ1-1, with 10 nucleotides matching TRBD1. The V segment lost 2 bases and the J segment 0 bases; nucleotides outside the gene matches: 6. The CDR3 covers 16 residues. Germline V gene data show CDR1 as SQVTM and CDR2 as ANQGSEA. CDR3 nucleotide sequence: TGCAGCGTTGAAACCCGACAGGGGGCCATGAACACTGAAGCTTTCTTT. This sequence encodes CSVETRQGAMNTEAFF. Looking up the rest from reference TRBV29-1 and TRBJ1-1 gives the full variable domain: SAVISQKPSRDICQRGTSLTIQCQVDSQVTMMFWYRQQPGQSLTLIATANQGSEATYESGFVIDKFPISRPNLTFSTLTVSNMSPEDSSIYLCSVETRQGAMNTEAFFGQGTRLTVV.

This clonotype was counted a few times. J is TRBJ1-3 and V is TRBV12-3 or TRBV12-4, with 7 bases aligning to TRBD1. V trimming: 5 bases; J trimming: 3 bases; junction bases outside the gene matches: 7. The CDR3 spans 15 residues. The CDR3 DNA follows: TGTGCCAGCAGTCCACGGACAGGACTTGGAAACACCATATATTTT. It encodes CASSPRTGLGNTIYF.

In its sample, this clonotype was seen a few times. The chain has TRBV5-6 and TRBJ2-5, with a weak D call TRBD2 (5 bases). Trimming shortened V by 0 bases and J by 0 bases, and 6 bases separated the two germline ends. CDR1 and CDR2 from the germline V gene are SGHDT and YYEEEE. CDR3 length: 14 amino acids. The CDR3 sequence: CASSLASHQETQYF. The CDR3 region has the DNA TGTGCCAGCAGCTTGGCTAGCCACCAAGAGACCCAGTACTTC.

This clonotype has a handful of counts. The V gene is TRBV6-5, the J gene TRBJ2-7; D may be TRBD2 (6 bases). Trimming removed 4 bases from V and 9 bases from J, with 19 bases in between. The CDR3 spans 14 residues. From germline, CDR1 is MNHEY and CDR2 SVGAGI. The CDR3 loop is CASSSVSQAGRQYF. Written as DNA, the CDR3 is TGTGCCAGCAGTTCCGTTTCTCAGGCGGGAAGGCAGTACTTC.

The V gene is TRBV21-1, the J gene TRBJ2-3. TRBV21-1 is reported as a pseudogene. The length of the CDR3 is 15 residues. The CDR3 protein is CASSKVALRADTQYF. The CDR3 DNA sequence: TGTGCCAGCAGCAAAGTAGCACTTAGGGCAGATACGCAGTATTTT.

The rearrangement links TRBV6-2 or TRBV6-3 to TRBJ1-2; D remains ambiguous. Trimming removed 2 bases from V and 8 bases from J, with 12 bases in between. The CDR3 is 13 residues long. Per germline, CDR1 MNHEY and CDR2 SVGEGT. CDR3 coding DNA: TGTGCCAGCAGTTACGACGGCCGGTGGGGCTACACCTTC. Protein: CASSYDGRWGYTF.

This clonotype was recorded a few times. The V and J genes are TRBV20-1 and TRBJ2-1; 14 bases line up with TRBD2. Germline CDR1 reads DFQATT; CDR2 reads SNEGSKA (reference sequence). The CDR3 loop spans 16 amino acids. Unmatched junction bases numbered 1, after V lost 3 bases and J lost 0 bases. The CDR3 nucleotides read TGCAGTGCTAGGGGACTAGCGGGGGTCTCCTACAATGAGCAGTTCTTC. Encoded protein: CSARGLAGVSYNEQFF.